Each of the 9 T cell receptor beta chains below was sequenced from the same sample in a study of shared clonotypes between healthy human individuals. Assay used: immunoSEQ multiplex PCR; TCRdb lists only in-frame clones, some missing. The table has millions of clones, about 95% seen once. Sample: naive CD4+ T cells sorted from blood. The subset here: CD45RA+ positively selected. The source is a man younger than 35 in good health.

This chain connects TRBV9 to TRBJ1-6; the D is unclear. V was trimmed by 0 bases and J by 3 bases, leaving 10 bases between them. Germline V CDR1 and CDR2: SGDLS, YYNGEE. The CDR3 is 16 residues long. CDR3 amino acids: CASSVASQFYNSPLHF. The CDR3, as DNA: TGTGCCAGCAGCGTAGCGTCACAGTTCTATAATTCACCCCTCCACTTT.

This chain links TRBV27 with TRBJ2-7; D is unresolved. Germline values: CDR1 MNHEY, CDR2 SMNVEV (reference sequence). The V end was cut by 3 bases, the J end by 0 bases, with 9 bases between. This CDR3 comprises 14 residues. This CDR3 is CASSFRQSSYEQYF. The CDR3 DNA follows: TGTGCCAGCAGTTTTCGTCAGTCCTCCTACGAGCAGTACTTC.

V gene TRBV6-5 combines with J gene TRBJ2-1; TRBD2 matches at 8 bases. Germline CDR1 reads MNHEY; CDR2 reads SVGAGI. The CDR3 spans 14 residues. The CDR3, as DNA: TGTGGTGTAAGACCGGGACTAGGAATAAACCGGCAGTTCTTC. Translation: CGVRPGLGINRQFF.

V is TRBV7-2 and J is TRBJ2-1; no firm D call. Trimming pared 6 bases from V and 9 bases from J, leaving 9 bases between. The CDR3 covers 11 residues. Germline lookup yields CDR1 SGHTA and CDR2 FQGNSA. The CDR3, as DNA: TGTGCCAGCAGTGTTGGGTTTGAGCAGTTCTTC. Its translation: CASSVGFEQFF.

The CDR3 loop reads CASSLVRVDSPLHF. DNA of the CDR3: TGTGCCAGCAGTCTGGTCCGGGTGGATTCACCCCTCCACTTT. J is TRBJ1-6 and V is TRBV6-6; D is ambiguous. CDR3 length: 14 residues. CDR1 MNHNY and CDR2 SVGAGI come from the germline V gene (reference sequence). V was clipped by 5 bases and J by 8 bases, with 13 bases between them.

For this clone: The same CDR3 is also encoded by other DNA sequences in this sample. This chain connects TRBV6-5 to TRBJ2-7; TRBD1 is a possible D gene (6 bases). This CDR3 has 13 residues. Trimming took off 5 bases at V and 4 bases at J, with 12 bases between the two ends. Germline lookup yields CDR1 MNHEY and CDR2 SVGAGI. As DNA, the CDR3 is TGTGCCAGCAGTCAAGGGACAAATTACGAGCAGTACTTC. Amino acids: CASSQGTNYEQYF.

This clone was found a few times. The chain links TRBV30 to TRBJ2-3; D gene uncertain. Germline lookup yields CDR1 GTSNPN and CDR2 SVGIG (reference sequence). This CDR3 spans 12 amino acids. V was clipped by 1 base and J by 5 bases, with 7 bases between them. CDR3 sequence reads: CAWSDPRDTQYF. The CDR3 DNA is TGTGCCTGGAGTGACCCAAGAGATACGCAGTATTTT.

The rearrangement links TRBV11-2 to TRBJ2-1; 7 bases agree with TRBD2. Germline V gene data show CDR1 as SGHAT and CDR2 as FQNNGV. V lost 0 bases, J lost 6 bases, and 2 bases stayed unmatched. The CDR3 is made up of 14 amino acids. The CDR3 nucleotides read TGTGCCAGCAGCTTAGAATGGACTAGCAATGAGCAGTTCTTC. This sequence encodes CASSLEWTSNEQFF.

V and J are TRBV5-1 and TRBJ2-3; D uncertain. CDR1 is SGHRS and CDR2 is YFSETQ in the germline V gene. This CDR3 contains 15 residues. V lost 0 bases and J lost 0, with 8 bases in between. The CDR3 sequence: CASSLGVMSTDTQYF. The CDR3 DNA follows: TGCGCCAGCAGCTTGGGGGTGATGAGCACAGATACGCAGTATTTT.